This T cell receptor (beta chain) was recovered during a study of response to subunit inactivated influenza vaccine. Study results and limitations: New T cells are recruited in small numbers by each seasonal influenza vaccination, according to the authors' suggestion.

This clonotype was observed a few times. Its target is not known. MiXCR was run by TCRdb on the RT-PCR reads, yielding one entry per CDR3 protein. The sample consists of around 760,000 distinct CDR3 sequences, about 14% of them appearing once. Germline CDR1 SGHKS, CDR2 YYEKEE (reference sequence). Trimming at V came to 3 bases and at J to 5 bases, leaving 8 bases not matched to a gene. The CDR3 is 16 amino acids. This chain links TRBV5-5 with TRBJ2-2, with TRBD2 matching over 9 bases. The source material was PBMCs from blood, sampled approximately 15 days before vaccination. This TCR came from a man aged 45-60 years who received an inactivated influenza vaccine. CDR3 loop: CASSSPERGVTGELFF. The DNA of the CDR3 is TGTGCCAGCAGCTCTCCCGAGCGGGGGGTGACCGGGGAGCTGTTTTTT.